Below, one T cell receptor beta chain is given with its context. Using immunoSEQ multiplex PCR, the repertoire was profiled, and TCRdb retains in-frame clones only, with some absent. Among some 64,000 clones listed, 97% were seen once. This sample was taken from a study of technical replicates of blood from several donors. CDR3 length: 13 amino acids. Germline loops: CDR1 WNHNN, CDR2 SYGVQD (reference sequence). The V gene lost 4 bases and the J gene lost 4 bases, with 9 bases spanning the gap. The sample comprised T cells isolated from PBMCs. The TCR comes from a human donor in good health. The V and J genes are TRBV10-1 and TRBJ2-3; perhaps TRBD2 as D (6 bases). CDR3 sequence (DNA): TGCGCCAGCAGTGGAAGACTAGCAGATACGCAGTATTTT. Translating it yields CASSGRLADTQYF.